Presented here are 22 T cell receptor beta chains from one specimen sequenced in a study of blood T cells in healthy people across ages. Through a sample-barcoded 5' primer and a J-beta primer mix, a second PCR was run for roughly 6 to 11 cycles. TCRdb re-called the 5' RACE reads through MiXCR, storing one row per CDR3 protein. This table holds about 970,000 distinct CDR3 sequences, roughly 51% found once. Sequencing was done on a sample of blood. The receptors originated from a woman in her sixties in good health.

The table lists this clonotype with a few counts. The V call is TRBV6-2 or TRBV6-3, the J call TRBJ2-7; TRBD1 aligns across 8 bases. The CDR3 is made up of 19 amino acids. V was clipped by 5 bases and J by 1 base; unmatched bases: 19. Per germline, CDR1 MNHEY and CDR2 SVGEGT. This CDR3 reads CASSLPLRSGTGISYEQYF. The CDR3 region has the DNA TGTGCCAGCAGTCTGCCTCTCAGGTCCGGGACAGGAATATCCTACGAGCAGTACTTC.

The chain employs TRBV4-2 and TRBJ1-2; TRBD1 agrees at 9 bases. V trimming: 1 base; J trimming: 4 bases; junction bases outside the gene matches: 4. CDR3 length: 15 residues. Looked up from germline, CDR1 is LGHNA and CDR2 is YNFKEQ. The CDR3 DNA follows: TGTGCCAGCAGCCAAGGGGACAGGGCGGGCTATGGCTACACCTTC. Translation gives CASSQGDRAGYGYTF.

This chain links TRBV4-1 with TRBJ2-3, with a tentative D call TRBD2 (6 bases). Looked up from germline, CDR1 is MGHRA and CDR2 is YSYEKL. This CDR3 has 15 amino acids. Trimming shortened V by 1 base and J by 5 bases, and 13 bases separated the two germline ends. CDR3 nucleotides: TGCGCCAGCAGCCAAGCAATCGGGAGAGGAGATACGCAGTATTTT. It yields the protein CASSQAIGRGDTQYF.

J is TRBJ2-5 and V is TRBV14, with 11 bases aligning to TRBD2. This CDR3 spans 18 amino acids. The trim removed 4 bases at V and 2 bases at J, leaving 12 bases unmatched. Germline V gene lookup returns CDR1 SGHDN and CDR2 FVKESK. Here the CDR3 DNA reads TGTGCCAGCAGCCCACCCCTGTGGCTAGCGGGAGGACAAGAGACCCAGTACTTC. Its translation is CASSPPLWLAGGQETQYF.

This rearrangement joins TRBV20-1 to TRBJ2-1, with 10 nucleotides matching TRBD2. J was trimmed by 4 bases and V by 6 bases; bases with no gene match: 6. Germline CDR1 DFQATT, CDR2 SNEGSKA (reference sequence). CDR3 size: 14 residues. CDR3 DNA sequence: TGCAGTGCAGGGGGTAGCGGGAGGTACAATGAGCAGTTCTTC. Translated, it gives CSAGGSGRYNEQFF.

The sample holds a few counts of this clonotype. The chain joins TRBV29-1 to TRBJ2-7; 7 bases are shared with TRBD1. CDR1 SQVTM and CDR2 ANQGSEA come from the germline V gene. This CDR3 has 11 amino acids. The V segment lost 6 bases and the J segment 11 bases; nucleotides outside the gene matches: 10. The CDR3 DNA follows: TGCAGCGTCGACCAGACAGGGATTAAGTACTTC. It is translated as CSVDQTGIKYF.

This clonotype was seen more than once but under ten times. The chain couples TRBV7-9 to TRBJ2-1; the match to TRBD2 covers 12 bases. With V trimmed by 5 bases and J by 9 bases, 8 bases remained unmatched. In germline, CDR1 is SEHNR, CDR2 FQNEAQ (reference sequence). The CDR3 spans 15 residues. CDR3 bases: TGTGCCAGCAGCCAACGGACTAGCGGGGCAACTGAGCAGTTCTTC. Translated, it gives CASSQRTSGATEQFF. The full variable domain, rest sourced from reference TRBV7-9 and TRBJ2-1, is DTGVSQNPRHKITKRGQNVTFRCDPISEHNRLYWYRQTLGQGPEFLTYFQNEAQLEKSRLLSDRFSAERPKGSFSTLEIQRTEQGDSAMYLCASSQRTSGATEQFFGPGTRLTVL.

This clonotype appeared a few times. V is TRBV7-2 and J is TRBJ2-3; no reliable D call. Trimming shortened V by 1 base and J by 9 bases, and 14 bases separated the two germline ends. The CDR3 spans 14 residues. Germline V gene data show CDR1 as SGHTA and CDR2 as FQGNSA. The CDR3 nucleotides are TGTGCCAGCAGCTTAGATGCAGCGTTAGGGACGCAGTATTTT. It encodes CASSLDAALGTQYF.

The V call is TRBV12-5, the J call TRBJ2-7, with TRBD2 identical over 10 bases. Per germline, CDR1 LGHNT and CDR2 FRNRAP. After removal of 6 bases from V and 7 bases from J, the junction contained 21 bases not matched to a gene. CDR3 length equals 18 residues. The CDR3 bases are TGTGCTAGTGGAGACCATACTAGCGGGAAGGGGGGCTACAATGAGCAGTACTTC. It specifies CASGDHTSGKGGYNEQYF.

Here the CDR3 DNA reads TGTGCCACCATTAGTGAAGGCACTGAAGCTTTCTTT. This gives the protein CATISEGTEAFF. The chain recombines TRBV27 with TRBJ1-1; no clear D. Germline V gene data show CDR1 as MNHEY and CDR2 as SMNVEV (reference sequence). V lost 10 bases and J 4 bases, leaving 13 bases between the germline ends. This CDR3 is 12 amino acids long.

This clonotype was recorded a few times. The V and J genes are TRBV20-1 and TRBJ2-5; D remains unclear. The germline V gene has CDR1 DFQATT and CDR2 SNEGSKA (reference sequence). V was shortened by 5 bases and J by 2 bases, with 12 bases between the two germline ends. CDR3 length: 13 residues. CDR3 protein: CSAGIPGQETQYF. CDR3 nucleotide sequence: TGCAGTGCTGGGATACCTGGGCAAGAGACCCAGTACTTC.

The V gene is TRBV28, the J gene TRBJ1-2; D call uncertain. There are 13 residues in the CDR3. Germline V gene lookup returns CDR1 MDHEN and CDR2 SYDVKM. The V and J ends lost 5 bases and 3 bases respectively, with 10 bases between them. CDR3 sequence reads: CASSPPVHYGYTF. The CDR3 DNA is TGTGCCAGCAGTCCCCCAGTGCACTATGGCTACACCTTC.

V gene TRBV3-1 combines with J gene TRBJ2-5; D unresolved. The germline V gene has CDR1 LGHDT and CDR2 YNNKEL (reference sequence). V lost 4 bases to trimming and J lost 0 bases, with 9 bases between them. The CDR3 sequence is 14 residues long. CDR3 sequence: CASSPYLNQETQYF. CDR3 DNA: TGTGCCAGCAGCCCGTACCTCAACCAAGAGACCCAGTACTTC.

This clonotype is a singleton in its sample. The chain combines TRBV20-1 with TRBJ1-1; D gene unclear. Deletions cut 2 bases from V and 0 bases from J, with 13 bases between. In germline, CDR1 is DFQATT, CDR2 SNEGSKA (reference sequence). The CDR3 runs to 15 residues. The CDR3 loop is CSARSLTRVNTEAFF. The CDR3 DNA sequence: TGCAGTGCTAGATCATTGACTAGGGTGAACACTGAAGCTTTCTTT.

The V call is TRBV7-2, the J call TRBJ1-1; the D is unclear. Trimming removed 1 base at V and 10 bases at J, with 16 bases between. The CDR3 contains 14 residues. Germline CDR1 reads SGHTA; CDR2 reads FQGNSA. The CDR3 DNA reads as TGTGCCAGCAGCTTAGAGGGTCTCATAAAAGGAGCTTTCTTT. Amino acids: CASSLEGLIKGAFF.

The chain recombines TRBV9 with TRBJ2-7; D uncertain. The V end lost 1 base, the J end lost 3 bases, and 8 bases lay between the germline ends. Per germline, CDR1 SGDLS and CDR2 YYNGEE. The CDR3 spans 13 residues. The CDR3 nucleotides are TGTGCCAGCAGCGTAAACCCCAGCTACGAGCAGTACTTC. This codes for CASSVNPSYEQYF.

V is TRBV6-5 and J is TRBJ2-7, with a tentative D call TRBD2 (5 bases). V lost 1 base, J lost 5 bases, and 9 bases lay in between. The germline CDR1 and CDR2 sequences are MNHEY and SVGAGI. The CDR3 is made up of 13 amino acids. The chain's CDR3 is CASSYYPGNEQYF. As DNA, the CDR3 is TGTGCCAGCAGTTACTATCCCGGGAACGAGCAGTACTTC.

This clonotype was seen a few times. The rearrangement joins TRBV4-1 to TRBJ1-2, with TRBD1 matching over 7 bases. Germline V gives CDR1 MGHRA, CDR2 YSYEKL. This CDR3 has 16 amino acids. V lost 1 base and J lost 8; bases outside the gene matches: 13. For the CDR3, the DNA is TGCGCCAGCAGCCAAGGACCCGGGACAGTTCTATGGGGCTACACCTTC. This sequence encodes CASSQGPGTVLWGYTF.

There are a few counts of this clonotype. This chain links TRBV10-3 with TRBJ1-5; the D gene is possibly TRBD1 (5 bases). The germline V gene has CDR1 ENHRY and CDR2 SYGVKD. The CDR3 has 16 amino acids. V was trimmed by 2 bases and J by 2 bases, leaving 13 bases between them. DNA for the CDR3: TGTGCCATCAGTGAGGGGCAGGGAAGCGGCAATCAGCCCCAGCATTTT. Its protein product is CAISEGQGSGNQPQHF.

This clonotype was observed a few times. The gene calls are TRBV3-1 and TRBJ2-1, with a possible D match to TRBD2 (7 bases). This CDR3 spans 14 amino acids. V was trimmed by 4 bases and J by 7 bases, leaving 14 bases between them. Germline V gene sequence: CDR1 LGHDT, CDR2 YNNKEL (reference sequence). The CDR3 DNA sequence: TGTGCCAGCAGCCCTGGGGGGGGCAGGAATGAGCAGTTCTTC. Translated: CASSPGGGRNEQFF.

The chain couples TRBV6-2 or TRBV6-3 to TRBJ2-1, with TRBD2 as a possible D gene (5 bases). Trimming removed 5 bases at V and 10 bases at J, with 18 bases between. This CDR3 spans 14 amino acids. Germline assignment: CDR1 MNHEY and CDR2 SVGEGT. The CDR3 DNA is TGTGCCAGCAGTGACGCTAGCCTGTTTAACGAGCAGTTCTTC. This sequence encodes CASSDASLFNEQFF.

This clonotype showed up just a few times. This chain joins TRBV7-3 and TRBJ2-3, with 8 bases lining up with TRBD1. The CDR3 length is 13 residues. The V gene's germline CDR1 is SGHTA and CDR2 FQGTGA. J gave up 6 bases and V 4 bases, and 3 bases lay outside the gene matches. DNA of the CDR3: TGTGCCAGCAGCTGGGACAGGCCGGATACGCAGTATTTT. It yields the protein CASSWDRPDTQYF.